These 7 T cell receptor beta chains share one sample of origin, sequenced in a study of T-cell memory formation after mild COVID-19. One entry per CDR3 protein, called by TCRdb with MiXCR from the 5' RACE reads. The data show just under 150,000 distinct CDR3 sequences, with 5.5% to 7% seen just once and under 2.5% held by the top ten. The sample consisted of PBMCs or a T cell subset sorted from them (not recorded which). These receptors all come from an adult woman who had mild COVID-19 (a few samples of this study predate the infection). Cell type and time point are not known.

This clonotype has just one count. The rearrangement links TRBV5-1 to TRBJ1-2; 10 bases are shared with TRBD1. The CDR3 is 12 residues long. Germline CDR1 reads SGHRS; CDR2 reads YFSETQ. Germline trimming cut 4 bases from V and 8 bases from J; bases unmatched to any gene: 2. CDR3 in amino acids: CASSGQGDGYTF. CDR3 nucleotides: TGCGCCAGCAGCGGACAGGGGGACGGCTACACCTTC. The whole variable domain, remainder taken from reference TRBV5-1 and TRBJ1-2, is KAGVTQTPRYLIKTRGQQVTLSCSPISGHRSVSWYQQTPGQGLQFLFEYFSETQRNKGNFPGRFSGRQFSNSRSEMNVSTLELGDSALYLCASSGQGDGYTFGSGTRLTVV.

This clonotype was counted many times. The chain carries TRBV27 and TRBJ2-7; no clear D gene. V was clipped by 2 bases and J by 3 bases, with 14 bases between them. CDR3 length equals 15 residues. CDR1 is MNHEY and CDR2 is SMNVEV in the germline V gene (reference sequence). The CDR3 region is CASSLAFQENYEQYF. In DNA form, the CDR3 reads TGTGCCAGCAGTTTAGCGTTTCAGGAGAACTACGAGCAGTACTTC.

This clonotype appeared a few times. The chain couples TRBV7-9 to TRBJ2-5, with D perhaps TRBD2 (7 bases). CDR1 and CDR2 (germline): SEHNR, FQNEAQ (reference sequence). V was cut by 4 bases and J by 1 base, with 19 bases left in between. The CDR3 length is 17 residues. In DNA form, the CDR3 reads TGTGCCAGCAGCTCCCCCTCTAGGGGGGGCCTCCAAGAGACCCAGTACTTC. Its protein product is CASSSPSRGGLQETQYF.

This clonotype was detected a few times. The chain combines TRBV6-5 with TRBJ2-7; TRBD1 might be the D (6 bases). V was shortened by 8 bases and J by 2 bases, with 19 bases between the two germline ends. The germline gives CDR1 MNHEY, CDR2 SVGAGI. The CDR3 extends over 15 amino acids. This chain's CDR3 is CASWMVAGGPYEQYF. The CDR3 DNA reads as TGTGCCAGCTGGATGGTAGCTGGGGGCCCCTACGAGCAGTACTTC.

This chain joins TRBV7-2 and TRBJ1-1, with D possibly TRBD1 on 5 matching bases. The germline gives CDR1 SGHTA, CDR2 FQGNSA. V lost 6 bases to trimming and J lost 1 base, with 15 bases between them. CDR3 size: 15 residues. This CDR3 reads CASRTDGATNTEAFF. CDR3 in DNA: TGTGCCAGCAGGACAGATGGGGCAACGAACACTGAAGCTTTCTTT.

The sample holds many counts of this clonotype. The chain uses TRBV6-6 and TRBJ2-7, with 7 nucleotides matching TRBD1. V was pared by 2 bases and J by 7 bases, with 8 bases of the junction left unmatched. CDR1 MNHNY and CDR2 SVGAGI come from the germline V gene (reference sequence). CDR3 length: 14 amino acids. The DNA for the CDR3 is TGTGCCAGCAGTTACGAGACAGGGAGTAGAGAGCAGTACTTC. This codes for CASSYETGSREQYF.

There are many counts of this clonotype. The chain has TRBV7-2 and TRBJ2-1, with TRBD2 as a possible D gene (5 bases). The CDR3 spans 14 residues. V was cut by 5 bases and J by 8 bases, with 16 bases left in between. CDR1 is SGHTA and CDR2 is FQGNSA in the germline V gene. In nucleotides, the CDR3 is TGTGCCAGCAGCCGCAGGACTCTCACCGATGAGCAGTTCTTC. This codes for CASSRRTLTDEQFF. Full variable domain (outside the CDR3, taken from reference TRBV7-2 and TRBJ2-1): GAGVSQSPSNKVTEKGKDVELRCDPISGHTALYWYRQSLGQGLEFLIYFQGNSAPDKSGLPSDRFSAERTGGSVSTLTIQRTQQEDSAVYLCASSRRTLTDEQFFGPGTRLTVL.